The source of this TCR beta chain is a study of early T cells in non-severe SARS-CoV-2 infection. Background on the study: Sequencing used unsorted whole-blood bulk RNA, so chains lack pairing.

The V end lost 4 bases, the J end lost 4 bases, and 14 bases lay between the germline ends. This CDR3 spans 15 amino acids. A few counts support this clonotype. Its antigen is still unknown. Unique molecular identifiers were added to individual cDNA molecules. A single record per CDR3 protein comes from TCRdb applying MiXCR to the 5' RACE reads. The repertoire includes 66,000 or so distinct CDR3 sequences, approximately 13% of them detected once, and 7.5% to 9% sits in the top ten. General study points: Private and CD4 specificities were missed by VDJdb matching, which favored anti-spike CD8 responses.

The specimen sequenced was whole blood. The genes are TRBV12-3 or TRBV12-4 and TRBJ2-4; D is unclear. The clonotype comes from an adult who was a healthcare worker with PCR-confirmed SARS-CoV-2 infection or an uninfected control (not recorded which). Here the CDR3 DNA reads TGTGCCAGCAGTTACCGACTTCAAGCGAAAAACATTCAGTACTTC. This gives the protein CASSYRLQAKNIQYF.